A selection of T cell receptor beta chains follows, all from one sample in a study of technical replicates of blood from a handful of donors. TCRdb's copy holds only in-frame clones and misses some; the assay was immunoSEQ multiplex PCR. The repertoire holds about 82,000 clones, over 75% seen once, with 0.39% in the top ten. The sequenced sample consisted of T cells isolated from PBMCs. Receptor source: a human donor in good health. The CDR3 runs from the conserved cysteine through the conserved F or W.

V gene,J gene,CDR3 protein
TRBV6-6,TRBJ1-2,CASRGQGGGYGYTF
TRBV9,TRBJ1-1,CASSVGGGGILNTEAFF
TRBV11-3,TRBJ2-1,CASSSRLGDEQFF
TRBV5-6,TRBJ2-2,CASSFGTGISSGELFF
TRBV11-3,TRBJ1-2,CASSFSGRDTGYTF
TRBV30,TRBJ1-1,CAWSVRDRENTEAFF
TRBV19,TRBJ2-7,CASSISGGGLEQYF
TRBV9,TRBJ2-7,CASSASGTGVGSYEQYF
TRBV15,TRBJ2-3,CATSRATGRTDTQYF
TRBV5-1,TRBJ2-1,CASSSITSGRATHYNEQFF
TRBV5-1,TRBJ1-3,CASSPINSGNTIYF
TRBV6-5,TRBJ2-2,CASSYLQGAGELFF
TRBV10-3,TRBJ2-7,CAISESGVTSYEQYF
TRBV7-9,TRBJ2-2,CASLEGRELFF
TRBV13,TRBJ2-5,CASSRGGGPRPETQYF
TRBV27,TRBJ2-1,CASSLSLGLAALGEQFF
TRBV5-1,TRBJ2-1,CASSIYGEQFF
TRBV6-1,TRBJ2-7,CASSRQGEQYF
TRBV5-1,TRBJ2-1,CASSVGTGVKNEQFF
TRBV9,TRBJ1-1,CASSSPRTGGHTEAFF
TRBV7-9,TRBJ1-1,CASSSTGGGTEAFF
TRBV2,TRBJ2-2,CASSGQGTGELFF
TRBV9,TRBJ2-5,CASSVGNGRGETQYF
TRBV30,TRBJ2-1,CAWAGTSGSLSYNEQFF
TRBV7-9,TRBJ1-1,CASSLALIKKTEAFF
TRBV28,TRBJ2-3,CASSFVRGLADTQYF